This T cell receptor (beta chain) derives from a study of blood T cell repertoires in COVID-19. About the research overall: Acute and convalescent COVID-19 specimens originated in the United States, Italy and Spain. PBMCs, B-cell-depleted T cells, or T cells were the source of the cDNA or gDNA that made up the material.

Repertoires were generated with immunoSEQ multiplex PCR, while TCRdb's copy carries only in-frame clones and drops some. The top ten hold around 16% of the sample, which has around 130,000 clones, 86% seen once. The V gene's germline CDR1 is SGHDT and CDR2 YYEEEE. The CDR3 totals 14 residues. Losses at the gene ends were 4 bases for V and 2 bases for J; bases not matched to a gene: 3. Sequencing input: peripheral blood. The TCR sequence derives from a woman in her 50s who had recovered from COVID-19. The rearrangement links TRBV5-6 to TRBJ2-7; 10 positions agree with TRBD1. In DNA form, the CDR3 reads TGTGCCAGCAGCGATGGGACAGGGGCCTACGAGCAGTACTTC. Translating it yields CASSDGTGAYEQYF. The full variable domain, in which reference TRBV5-6 and TRBJ2-7 provide the parts outside the CDR3, is DAGVTQSPTHLIKTRGQQVTLRCSPKSGHDTVSWYQQALGQGPQFIFQYYEEEERQRGNFPDRFSGHQFPNYSSELNVNALLLGDSALYLCASSDGTGAYEQYFGPGTRLTVT.